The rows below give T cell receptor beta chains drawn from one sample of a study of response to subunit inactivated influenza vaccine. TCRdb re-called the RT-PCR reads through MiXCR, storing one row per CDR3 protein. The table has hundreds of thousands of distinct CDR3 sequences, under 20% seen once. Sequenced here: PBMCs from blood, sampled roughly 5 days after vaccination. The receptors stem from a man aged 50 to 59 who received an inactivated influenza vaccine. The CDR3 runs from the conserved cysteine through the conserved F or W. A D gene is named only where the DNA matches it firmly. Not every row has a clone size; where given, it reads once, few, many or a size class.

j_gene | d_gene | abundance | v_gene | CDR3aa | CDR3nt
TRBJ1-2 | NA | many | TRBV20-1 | CSARDPLNYGYTF | TGCAGTGCTAGGGATCCCCTTAACTATGGCTACACCTTC
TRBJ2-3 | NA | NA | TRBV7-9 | CASSLERVILTDTQYF | TGTGCCAGCAGCTTAGAGCGGGTTATCCTCACAGATACGCAGTATTTT
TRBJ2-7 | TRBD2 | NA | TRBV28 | CASNLDGTSSREQYF | TGTGCCAGCAACCTCGACGGGACTAGCAGCCGCGAGCAGTACTTC
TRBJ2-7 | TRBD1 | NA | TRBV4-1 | CASSQTQGNDEQYF | TGCGCCAGCAGCCAAACACAGGGGAACGACGAGCAGTACTTC
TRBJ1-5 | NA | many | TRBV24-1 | CATSDLLRDPTGISNQPQHF | TGTGCCACCAGTGATTTGCTCAGGGATCCTACCGGAATTAGCAATCAGCCCCAGCATTTT
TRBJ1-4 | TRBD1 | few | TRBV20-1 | CSAPWAGGNEKLFF | TGCAGTGCCCCCTGGGCAGGGGGTAATGAAAAACTGTTTTTT
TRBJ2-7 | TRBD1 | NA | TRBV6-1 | CASSENRGDEQYF | TGTGCCAGCAGTGAAAACAGGGGGGACGAGCAGTACTTC
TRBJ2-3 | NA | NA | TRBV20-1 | CSARVGSTDTQYF | TGCAGTGCTCGCGTGGGGAGTACAGATACGCAGTATTTT
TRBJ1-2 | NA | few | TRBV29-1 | CSVASRAYGYTF | TGCAGCGTTGCGTCCAGAGCCTATGGCTACACCTTC
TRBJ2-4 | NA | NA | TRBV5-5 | CASSSSTLENIQYF | TGTGCCAGCAGCTCCTCGACCCTAGAAAACATTCAGTACTTC
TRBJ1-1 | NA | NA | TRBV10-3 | CAISSTGNTEAFF | TGTGCCATCAGCTCGACAGGAAACACTGAAGCTTTCTTT
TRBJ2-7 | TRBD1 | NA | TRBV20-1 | CSALDRLSNEQYF | TGCAGTGCCCTGGACAGGCTCTCCAACGAGCAGTACTTC
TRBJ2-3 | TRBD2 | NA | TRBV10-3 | CALSPAGGSTDTQYF | TGTGCCCTCAGTCCCGCGGGAGGTAGCACAGATACGCAGTATTTT
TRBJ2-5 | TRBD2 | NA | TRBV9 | CASSAGLLQETQYF | TGTGCCAGCAGCGCGGGACTACTCCAAGAGACCCAGTACTTC
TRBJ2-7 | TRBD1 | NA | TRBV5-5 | CASSRVQGAYEQYF | TGTGCCAGCAGTCGTGTGCAGGGGGCCTACGAGCAGTACTTC
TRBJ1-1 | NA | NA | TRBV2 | CASIGVGAGTTNTEAFF | TGTGCCAGCATCGGGGTTGGGGCAGGGACTACGAACACTGAAGCTTTCTTT
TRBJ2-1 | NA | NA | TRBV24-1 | CSLGLINNEQFF | TGTTCCCTGGGACTGATAAACAATGAGCAGTTCTTC
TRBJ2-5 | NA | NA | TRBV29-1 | CSGGEETQYF | TGCAGCGGTGGGGAAGAGACCCAGTACTTC
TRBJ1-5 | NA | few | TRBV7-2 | CASSSQSNQPQHF | TGTGCCAGCAGCTCCCAGAGCAATCAGCCCCAGCATTTT
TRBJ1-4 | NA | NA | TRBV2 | CASRLGHASEKLFF | TGTGCCAGCAGACTTGGACACGCTAGTGAAAAACTGTTTTTT
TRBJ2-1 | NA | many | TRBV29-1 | CSVGTVNEQFF | TGCAGCGTTGGGACAGTCAATGAGCAGTTCTTC
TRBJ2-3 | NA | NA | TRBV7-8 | CASSAAGRGITDTQYF | TGTGCCAGCAGCGCCGCAGGGCGCGGGATCACAGATACGCAGTATTTT
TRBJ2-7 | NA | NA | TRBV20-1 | CSARGGASSTYEQYF | TGCAGTGCTAGAGGAGGGGCTAGCAGTACCTACGAGCAGTACTTC
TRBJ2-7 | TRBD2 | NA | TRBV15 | CATSRAGSGRRDSYEQYF | TGTGCCACCAGCAGAGCGGGTAGCGGGAGACGTGACTCCTACGAGCAGTACTTC
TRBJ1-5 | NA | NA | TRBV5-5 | CASSLGWEQPQHF | TGTGCCAGCAGCTTAGGTTGGGAACAGCCCCAGCATTTT
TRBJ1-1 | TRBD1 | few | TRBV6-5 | CASSYSGQGASINTEAFF | TGTGCCAGCAGTTACTCGGGACAGGGGGCGTCGATAAACACTGAAGCTTTCTTT
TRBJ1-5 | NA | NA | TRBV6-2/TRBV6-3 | CASSYSSEGYQPQHF | TGTGCCAGCAGTTACTCGAGTGAAGGATATCAGCCCCAGCATTTT
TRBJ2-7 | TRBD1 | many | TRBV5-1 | CASSDRGYEQYF | TGCGCCAGCAGCGACAGGGGGTACGAGCAGTACTTC
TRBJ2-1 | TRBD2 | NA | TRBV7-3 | CASSLTRGVEQFF | TGTGCCAGCAGCCTAACCCGGGGGGTTGAGCAGTTCTTC
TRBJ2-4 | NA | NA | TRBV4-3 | CASSQVRGNIQYF | TGCGCCAGCAGCCAAGTTAGGGGCAACATTCAGTACTTC
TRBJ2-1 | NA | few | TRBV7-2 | CASSLEVAPNEQFF | TGTGCCAGCAGCTTAGAAGTAGCGCCCAATGAGCAGTTCTTC
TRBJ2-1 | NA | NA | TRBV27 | CASTTLGVYNEQFF | TGTGCCAGCACGACCCTTGGGGTCTACAATGAGCAGTTCTTC
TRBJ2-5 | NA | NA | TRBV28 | CASVGQPQETQYF | TGTGCCAGCGTGGGACAACCGCAAGAGACCCAGTACTTC
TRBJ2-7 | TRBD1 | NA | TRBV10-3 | CAISVGTDLTYEQYF | TGTGCCATCAGTGTGGGGACAGACCTCACTTACGAGCAGTACTTC
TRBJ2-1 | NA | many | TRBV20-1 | CSARRRDTHEQFF | TGCAGTGCTAGACGCCGGGACACCCATGAGCAGTTCTTC
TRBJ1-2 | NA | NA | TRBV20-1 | CSASEQRAQTGYTF | TGCAGTGCTAGTGAACAGAGGGCGCAGACTGGCTACACCTTC
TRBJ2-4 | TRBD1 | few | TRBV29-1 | CSVEDRGTQYF | TGCAGCGTTGAAGACAGGGGGACTCAGTACTTC
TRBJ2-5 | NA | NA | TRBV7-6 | CASSLQPETQYF | TGTGCCAGCAGCTTGCAGCCCGAGACCCAGTACTTC
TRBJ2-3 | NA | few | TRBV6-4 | CASSDYGRGTPGDTQYF | TGTGCCAGCAGTGACTATGGGCGGGGAACACCGGGGGATACGCAGTATTTT